This T cell receptor beta chain emerged from a study of CD8 T cells in Susac syndrome. This CDR3 is 16 amino acids long. With V trimmed by 4 bases and J by 6 bases, 5 bases remained unmatched. Per germline, CDR1 MRHNA and CDR2 SNTAGT. RNA was extracted with the RNeasy kit, and a quantity of about 0.45 to 1 ug was reverse transcribed using random hexamers. By means of immunoSEQ multiplex PCR, TCR beta CDR3 spanning 54 Vbeta and 13 Jbeta underwent amplification. MiXCR, run by TCRdb on the immunoSEQ multiplex PCR reads, gives a single entry per CDR3 protein. The table shows around 270,000 distinct CDR3 sequences, with about 88% occurring only once. TCR beta sequencing was performed on blood CD8+ and CD4+ T cells. TEMRA cells were FACS-enriched, with CD8+ and CD4+ T cells isolated negatively.

This TCR derives from a human donor with multiple sclerosis. The J gene is TRBJ2-1, the V gene TRBV6-4, with 14 nucleotides matching TRBD2. The sequenced sample consisted of CD8+ T cells from PBMCs. The CDR3 sequence: CASSASGTSGSNEQFF. DNA of the CDR3: TGTGCCAGCAGTGCCTCCGGGACTAGCGGGAGCAATGAGCAGTTCTTC.